This TCR beta chain was sequenced for a study of shared clonotypes between healthy human individuals. Study-level information: The study drew on a couple of women and three men aged 18 to 49 as donors.

Unsorted samples drew genomic DNA from tens of millions of PBMCs. At the deep level, the assay was run. Original processing methods: Filtering differed because ImmunoSEQ produced junction-only sequences that carried no quality scores. Data came from immunoSEQ multiplex PCR; TCRdb stores just in-frame clones and leaves some out. V and J calls and clone size are copied from that table; D and trimming were computed from the DNA. In the table there are about 490,000 clones, roughly four fifths of which are singletons. Comment on this clone: The junction and the germline gene differ at one end; a read error may be behind it.

The CDR3 runs to 13 residues. Germline V gene lookup returns CDR1 SGHRS and CDR2 YFSETQ. This clonotype was sampled from a woman aged 40 to 49 in good health. Some clones in this sample may be carry-over from other donors' samples. The chain carries TRBV5-1 and TRBJ1-1; D ambiguous. Sequencing input: PBMCs. The CDR3 sequence: CVSSWGGRTEAFF. The CDR3 DNA is TGCGTCAGCAGCTGGGGAGGGCGGACTGAAGCTTTCTTT.